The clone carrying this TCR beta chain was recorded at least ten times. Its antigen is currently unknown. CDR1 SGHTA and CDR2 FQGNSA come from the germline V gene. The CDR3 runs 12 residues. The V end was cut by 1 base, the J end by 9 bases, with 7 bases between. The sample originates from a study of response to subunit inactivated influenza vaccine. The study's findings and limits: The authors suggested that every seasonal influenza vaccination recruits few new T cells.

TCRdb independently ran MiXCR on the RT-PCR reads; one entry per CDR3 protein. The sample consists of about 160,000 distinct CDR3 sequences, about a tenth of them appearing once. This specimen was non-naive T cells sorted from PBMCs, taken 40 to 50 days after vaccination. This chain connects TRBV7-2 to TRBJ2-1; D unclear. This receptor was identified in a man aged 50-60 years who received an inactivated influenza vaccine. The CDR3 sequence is CASSLDFGEQFF. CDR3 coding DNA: TGTGCCAGCAGCTTAGATTTCGGTGAGCAGTTCTTC.